This T cell receptor beta chain was captured by sequencing in a study of T-cell memory formation after mild COVID-19. Study outcomes and limitations: Mostly located in CM and EM were contracting CD4+ clones, with contracting CD8+ clones located in EMRA. Memory sampled before infection contained some responding clones, suggesting cross-reactive memory joined. Nothing confirmed that second-wave clones peaking on day 37 were specific for SARS-CoV-2.

This clonotype showed up just a few times. Its antigen is still unknown. CDR3 length: 14 residues. Germline V CDR1 and CDR2: SEHNR, FQNEAQ (reference sequence). Trimming took 8 bases from V and 3 from J; bases not matched to a gene: 5. One entry per CDR3 protein, called by TCRdb with MiXCR from the 5' RACE reads. The repertoire holds about 110,000 distinct CDR3 sequences, approximately 14% seen once, with about 39% in the top ten. The chain employs TRBV7-9 and TRBJ2-2; 8 bases line up with TRBD1. The TCR originated in a man aged 18 to 30 who had mild COVID-19 (a few samples of this study predate the infection). Cell type and time point are not known. Sample: PBMCs or a T cell subset sorted from them (not recorded which). The CDR3 DNA reads TGTGCCAGCGCGGACAGGGCCTACACCGGGGAGCTGTTTTTT. Protein sequence: CASADRAYTGELFF. The full variable domain, its missing parts supplied by reference TRBV7-9 and TRBJ2-2, is DTGVSQNPRHKITKRGQNVTFRCDPISEHNRLYWYRQTLGQGPEFLTYFQNEAQLEKSRLLSDRFSAERPKGSFSTLEIQRTEQGDSAMYLCASADRAYTGELFFGEGSRLTVL.